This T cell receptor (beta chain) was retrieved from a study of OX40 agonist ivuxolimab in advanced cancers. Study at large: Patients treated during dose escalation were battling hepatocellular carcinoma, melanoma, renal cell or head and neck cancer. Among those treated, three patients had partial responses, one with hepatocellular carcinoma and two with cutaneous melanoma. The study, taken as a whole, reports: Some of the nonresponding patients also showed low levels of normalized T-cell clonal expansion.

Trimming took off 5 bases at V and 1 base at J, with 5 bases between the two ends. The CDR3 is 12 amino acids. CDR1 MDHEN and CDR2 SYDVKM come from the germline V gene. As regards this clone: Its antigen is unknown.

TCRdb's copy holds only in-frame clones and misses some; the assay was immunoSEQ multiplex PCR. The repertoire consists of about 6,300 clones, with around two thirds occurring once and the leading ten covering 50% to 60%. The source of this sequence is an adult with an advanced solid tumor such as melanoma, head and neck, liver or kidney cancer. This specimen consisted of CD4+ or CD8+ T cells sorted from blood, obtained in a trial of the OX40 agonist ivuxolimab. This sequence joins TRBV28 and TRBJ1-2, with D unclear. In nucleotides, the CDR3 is TGTGCCAGCAGTCGCGATAACTATGGCTACACCTTC. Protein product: CASSRDNYGYTF.